This T cell receptor beta chain was sequenced for a study of T-cell memory formation after mild COVID-19. Notes on the study in general: SARS-CoV-2 specificity of second-wave clones peaking day 37 was unconfirmed. Some SARS-CoV-2-responding clones were already detected in memory before infection.

The CDR3 consists of 16 residues. Germline lookup yields CDR1 DFQATT and CDR2 SNEGSKA (reference sequence). The trim removed 3 bases at V and 2 bases at J, leaving 8 bases unmatched. As concerns this clonotype: Its antigen is undetermined.

5'RACE with constant-segment primers yielded barcoded, UMI-tagged TCR alpha and TCR beta cDNA libraries. TCRdb processed the 5' RACE reads anew with MiXCR; each CDR3 protein has one entry. There are roughly 150,000 distinct CDR3 sequences in the sample; around 15% occur only once, and more than 25% lies in the top ten. This TCR came from an adult woman who had mild COVID-19 (a few samples of this study predate the infection). Cell type and time point are not known. The chain carries TRBV20-1 and TRBJ2-3, with TRBD2 matching 10 bases. The sequencing input was PBMCs or a T cell subset sorted from them (not recorded which). CDR3 nucleotides: TGCAGTGCTAGTGCGGTAACTAGCGGGGTCACAGATACGCAGTATTTT. Encoded protein: CSASAVTSGVTDTQYF.